This T cell receptor (beta chain) was captured by sequencing in a study of blood T cell repertoires in COVID-19. Study-wide background: The United States, Italy and Spain supplied acute and convalescent COVID-19 samples. PBMCs, B-cell-depleted T cells, or T cells provided the cDNA or gDNA that made up the material.

Clones were read by immunoSEQ multiplex PCR, and TCRdb kept only the in-frame ones, dropping some. In the table there are about 210,000 clones, around four fifths of which are singletons. Between the trimmed V and J ends, which lost 4 bases and 1 base, there was a span of 11 bases. CDR1 SGHRS and CDR2 YFSETQ come from the germline V gene. This CDR3 contains 14 residues. This TCR was recovered from a woman in her fifties or sixties with acute or convalescent COVID-19. This chain joins TRBV5-1 and TRBJ1-1; D is unresolved. The specimen was peripheral blood. CDR3 protein: CASSREGWNTEAFF. CDR3 in DNA: TGCGCCAGCAGCAGGGAGGGTTGGAACACTGAAGCTTTCTTT.